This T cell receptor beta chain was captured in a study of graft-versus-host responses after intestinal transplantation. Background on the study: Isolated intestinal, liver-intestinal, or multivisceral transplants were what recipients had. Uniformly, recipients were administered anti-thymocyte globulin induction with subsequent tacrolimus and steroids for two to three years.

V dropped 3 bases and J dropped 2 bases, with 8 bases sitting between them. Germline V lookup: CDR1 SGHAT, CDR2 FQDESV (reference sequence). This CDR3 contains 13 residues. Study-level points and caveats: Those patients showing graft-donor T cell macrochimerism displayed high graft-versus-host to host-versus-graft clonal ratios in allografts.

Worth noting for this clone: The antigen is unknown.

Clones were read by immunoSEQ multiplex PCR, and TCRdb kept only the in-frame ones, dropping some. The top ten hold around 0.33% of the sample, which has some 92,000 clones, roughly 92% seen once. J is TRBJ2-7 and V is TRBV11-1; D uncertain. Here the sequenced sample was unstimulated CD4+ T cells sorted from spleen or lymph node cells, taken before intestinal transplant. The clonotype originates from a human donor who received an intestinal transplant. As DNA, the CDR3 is TGTGCCAGCAGCTTGAGGTGGCCCTACGAGCAGTACTTC. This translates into CASSLRWPYEQYF.